This passage covers 5 T cell receptor beta chains from one sample sequenced in a study of blood T cell repertoires in COVID-19. The assay was immunoSEQ multiplex PCR, and TCRdb's table has in-frame clones only and misses some. This table has around 370,000 clones, 88% appearing once. Source material: PBMCs or T cells enriched from blood (not recorded which). The receptors stem from a young woman who had recovered from COVID-19.

This chain links TRBV6-5 with TRBJ2-1; the match to TRBD2 covers 10 bases. This CDR3 region has 15 residues. Germline V gene lookup returns CDR1 MNHEY and CDR2 SVGAGI. The ends lost 2 bases at V and 15 bases at J; junction bases unmatched: 13. The CDR3 spells CASSYVLAGALLWFF. The CDR3 coding sequence is TGTGCCAGCAGTTACGTCCTAGCGGGGGCGCTATTATGGTTCTTC.

This chain connects TRBV3-1 (or the pseudogene TRBV3-2) to TRBJ2-2; the D gene is possibly TRBD2 (7 bases). This CDR3 is built from 13 residues. CDR1 is LGHDT, CDR2 YNNKEL, per germline (reference sequence). With 8 bases removed from V and 6 bases from J, the gap between germline ends came to 13 bases. CDR3 region: CASEGGPAGELFF. Written as DNA, the CDR3 is TGTGCCAGCGAGGGGGGGCCCGCCGGGGAGCTGTTTTTT.

This clone was found once. This chain connects TRBV7-2 to TRBJ1-4; 7 nucleotides agree with TRBD1. The V segment lost 0 bases and the J segment 7 bases; nucleotides outside the gene matches: 5. This CDR3 has 15 amino acids. Germline loops: CDR1 SGHTA, CDR2 FQGNSA. The CDR3 DNA is TGTGCCAGCAGCTTAGCGGTCCAGGGGGGTGAAAAACTGTTTTTT. It yields the protein CASSLAVQGGEKLFF.

CDR3 nucleotides: TGTGCCACCAGTGATTATACACGAACCTGCAATCAGCCCCAGCATTTT. Its protein is CATSDYTRTCNQPQHF. V and J are TRBV24-1 and TRBJ1-5; D not certain. CDR3 length: 16 residues. Trimming took 2 bases from V and 2 from J, leaving 12 bases between them. Germline assignment: CDR1 KGHDR and CDR2 SFDVKD.

This clone appeared a single time. Here the CDR3 reads CASSTGNTEAFF. The CDR3 DNA follows: TGTGCCAGCTCGACAGGGAACACTGAAGCTTTCTTT. The rearrangement links TRBV2 to TRBJ1-1, with D possibly TRBD1 on 6 matching bases. Germline values: CDR1 SNHLY, CDR2 FYNNEI. V lost 8 bases to trimming and J lost 1 base, with 8 bases between them. The CDR3 has 12 amino acids.